This T cell receptor beta chain was documented in a study of vaccination effects on CD4 cells after COVID-19. Findings and limits, study-wide: Clones of infection and vaccine origin contracted markedly late after vaccination.

The culture ran for less than 12 days, and then CD4+ T cells were isolated. Libraries were prepared by immunoSEQ multiplex PCR; TCRdb keeps only in-frame clonotypes and omits some of them. Among some 50,000 clones listed, approximately 70% were seen once. The CDR3 spans 18 residues. The germline gives CDR1 KGHSH, CDR2 LQKENI. V was clipped by 3 bases and J by 5 bases; unmatched bases: 15. In its sample, this clone was seen once. Its antigen is not known. The sample in question was CD4+ T cells from PBMCs cultured without peptide, obtained before COVID-19 vaccination. V and J are TRBV18 and TRBJ2-7; 11 bases fit TRBD1. This clonotype was obtained from a human donor who received a COVID-19 vaccine. The CDR3 bases are TGTGCCAGCTCACCGCGGACAGGGGGCGGGTTTCGGCGGCACGAGCAGTACTTC. This gives the protein CASSPRTGGGFRRHEQYF.